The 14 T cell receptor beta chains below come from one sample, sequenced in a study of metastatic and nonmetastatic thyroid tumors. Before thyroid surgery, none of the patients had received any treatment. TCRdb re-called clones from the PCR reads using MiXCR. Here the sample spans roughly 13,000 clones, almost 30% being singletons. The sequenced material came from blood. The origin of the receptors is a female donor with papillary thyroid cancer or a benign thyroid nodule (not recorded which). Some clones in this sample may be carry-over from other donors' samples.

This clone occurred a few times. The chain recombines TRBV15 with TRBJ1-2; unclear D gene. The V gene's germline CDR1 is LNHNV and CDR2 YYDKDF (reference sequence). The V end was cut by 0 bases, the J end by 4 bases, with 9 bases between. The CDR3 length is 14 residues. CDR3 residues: CATSRDPAGYGYTF. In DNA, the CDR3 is TGTGCCACCAGCAGAGATCCCGCAGGCTATGGCTACACCTTC.

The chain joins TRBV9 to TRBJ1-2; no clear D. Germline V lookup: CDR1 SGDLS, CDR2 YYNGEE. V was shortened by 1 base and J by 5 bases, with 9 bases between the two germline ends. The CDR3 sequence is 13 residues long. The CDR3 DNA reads TGTGCCAGCAGCGTATCAGGAGGATATGGCTACACCTTC. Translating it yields CASSVSGGYGYTF.

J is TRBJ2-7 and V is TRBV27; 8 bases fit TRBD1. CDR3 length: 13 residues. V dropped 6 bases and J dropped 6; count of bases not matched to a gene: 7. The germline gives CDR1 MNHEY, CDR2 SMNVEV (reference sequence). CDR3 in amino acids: CASRTGAVGEQYF. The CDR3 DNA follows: TGTGCCAGCAGGACAGGGGCGGTTGGCGAGCAGTACTTC.

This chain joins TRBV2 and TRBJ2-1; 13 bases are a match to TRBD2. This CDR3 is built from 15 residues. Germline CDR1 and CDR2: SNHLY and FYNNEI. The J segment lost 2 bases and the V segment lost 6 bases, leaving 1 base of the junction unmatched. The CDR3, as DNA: TGTGCCAGCAGAGGGACTAGCGGGACCTACAATGAGCAGTTCTTC. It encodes CASRGTSGTYNEQFF.

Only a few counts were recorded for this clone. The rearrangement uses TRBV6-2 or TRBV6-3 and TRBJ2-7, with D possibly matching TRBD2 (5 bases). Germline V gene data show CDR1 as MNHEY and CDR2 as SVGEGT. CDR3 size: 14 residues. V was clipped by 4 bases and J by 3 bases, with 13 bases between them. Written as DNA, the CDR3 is TGTGCCAGCAGTTTGGACGGGGAGAGCTACGAGCAGTACTTC. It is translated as CASSLDGESYEQYF.

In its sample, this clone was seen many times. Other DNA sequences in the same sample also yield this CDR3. DNA for the CDR3: TGTGCCAGCAGTTTAGGGCACCGGGGGACTCAGTACTTC. It is translated as CASSLGHRGTQYF. The V and J genes are TRBV27 and TRBJ2-5, with D tentatively TRBD2 (6 bases). CDR3 length equals 13 residues. V shed 2 bases and J shed 11 bases, with 15 bases lying between them. CDR1 and CDR2 (germline): MNHEY, SMNVEV (reference sequence).

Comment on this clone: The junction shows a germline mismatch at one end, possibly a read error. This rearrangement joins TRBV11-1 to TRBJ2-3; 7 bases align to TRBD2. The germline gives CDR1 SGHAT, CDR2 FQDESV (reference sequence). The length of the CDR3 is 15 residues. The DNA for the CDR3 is TGTGTCAGCATCCCTCTTGCGGGAGTGGTAGATACGCAGTATTTT. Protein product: CVSIPLAGVVDTQYF. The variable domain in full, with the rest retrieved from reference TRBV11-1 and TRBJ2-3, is EAEVAQSPRYKITEKSQAVAFWCDPISGHATLYWYRQILGQGPELLVQFQDESVVDDSQLPKDRFSAERLKGVDSTLKIQPAELGDSAMYLCVSIPLAGVVDTQYFGPGTRLTVL.

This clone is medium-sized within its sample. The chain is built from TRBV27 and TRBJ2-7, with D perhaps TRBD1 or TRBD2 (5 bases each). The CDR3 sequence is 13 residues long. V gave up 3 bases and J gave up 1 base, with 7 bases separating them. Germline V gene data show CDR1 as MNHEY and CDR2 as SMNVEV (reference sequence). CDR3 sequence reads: CASSLGRSYEQYF. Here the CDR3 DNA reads TGTGCCAGCAGTTTGGGACGGTCCTACGAGCAGTACTTC.

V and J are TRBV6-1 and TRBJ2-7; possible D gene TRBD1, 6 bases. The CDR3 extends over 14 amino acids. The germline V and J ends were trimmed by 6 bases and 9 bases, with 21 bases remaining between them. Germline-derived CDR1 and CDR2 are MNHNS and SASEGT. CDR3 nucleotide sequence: TGTGCCAGCAGACCCCCAGGTACAGGGTCGAGGCAGTACTTC. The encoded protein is CASRPPGTGSRQYF.

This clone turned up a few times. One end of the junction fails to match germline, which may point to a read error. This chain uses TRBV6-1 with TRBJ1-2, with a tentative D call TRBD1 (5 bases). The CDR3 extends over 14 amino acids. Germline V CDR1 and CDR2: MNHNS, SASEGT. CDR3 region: CATSRDPANYGYTF. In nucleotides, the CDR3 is TGTGCCACCAGTAGGGACCCAGCGAACTATGGCTACACCTTC.

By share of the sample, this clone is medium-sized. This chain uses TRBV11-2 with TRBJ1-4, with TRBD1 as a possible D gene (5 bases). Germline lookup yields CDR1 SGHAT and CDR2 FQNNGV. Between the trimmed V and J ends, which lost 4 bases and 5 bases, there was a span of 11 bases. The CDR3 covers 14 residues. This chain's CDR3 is CASSSGPTNEKLFF. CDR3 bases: TGTGCCAGCAGCTCGGGACCGACGAATGAAAAACTGTTTTTT.

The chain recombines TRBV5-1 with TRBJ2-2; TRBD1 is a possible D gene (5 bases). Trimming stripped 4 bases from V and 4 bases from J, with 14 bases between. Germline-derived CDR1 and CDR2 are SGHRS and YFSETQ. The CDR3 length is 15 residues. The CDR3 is CASSSGVGATGELFF. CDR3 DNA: TGCGCCAGCAGCAGTGGGGTAGGGGCCACCGGGGAGCTGTTTTTT.

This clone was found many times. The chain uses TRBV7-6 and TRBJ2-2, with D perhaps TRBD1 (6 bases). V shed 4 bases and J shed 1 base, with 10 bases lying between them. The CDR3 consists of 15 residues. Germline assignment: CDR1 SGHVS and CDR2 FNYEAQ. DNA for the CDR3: TGTGCCAGCAGCTCAACGACAGGGAACACCGGGGAGCTGTTTTTT. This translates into CASSSTTGNTGELFF.

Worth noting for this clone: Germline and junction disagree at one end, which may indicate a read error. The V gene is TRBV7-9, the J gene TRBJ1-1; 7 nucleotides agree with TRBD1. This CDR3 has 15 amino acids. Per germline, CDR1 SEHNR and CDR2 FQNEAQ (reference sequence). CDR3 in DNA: TGTGCCAGGAGCTTAAACAGGGGACGTGACACTGTAGCTTTCTTT. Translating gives CARSLNRGRDTVAFF.